This TCR beta chain was documented in a study of T cell responses to AZD1222 COVID-19 vaccine (dated by TCRdb to the early 2020s). With respect to the entire study: Because spike-specific TCR depth and breadth did not differ between the two schedules, AZD1222 recipients who got a second dose at roughly 4 weeks were pooled with those who got a second dose at roughly 12 weeks. Trial participants were enrolled by age into subgroups of 18-55, 56-69 and 70-plus years, and around 140, 26 and 57 TCR-sequenced participants, respectively, were included in these subgroups. A total of about 250 trial participants underwent TCR sequencing, of whom 207 had received two doses of AZD1222 and some 25 had received two doses of the MenACWY control vaccine.

The CDR3 regions of human TCRbeta chains were analyzed by immunosequencing. The study's own analysis went as follows. Repertoire TCRs were checked for matches against a reference library of SARS-CoV-2-specific TCRs that had been generated using the MIRA antigen-specificity platform. Breadth was defined as the fraction of unique TCRs that were SARS-CoV-2-associated, and depth was defined as the fraction of total T cells that were SARS-CoV-2-associated. Using the MIRA data, every spike-specific TCR was mapped to the spike region that the TCR reacted to and assigned to either a CD4 or a CD8 class. Log10-transformed breadth and depth values were compared by one-way ANOVA with Sidak's multiple comparisons tests. TCRdb holds this immuneACCESS table with in-frame rearrangements only. Some clones are missing; in checked studies, unresolved V genes explain under half, and the rest has no known cause. V, J and clone size derive from that table, while D and trimming were established from the DNA sequence. The sample table holds over 100,000 clones, of which 85% to 95% were seen once. About 5% of the sample is in the top ten clones.

The germline ends are 3 bases apart after V is trimmed by 1 base and J by 6 bases. The CDR3 spans 12 residues, from the cysteine through the phenylalanine. Only the CDR3 portion is preserved as DNA: 36 bases, with reading frame beginning at the first base. From a lookup of the germline V gene (reference sequence), CDR1 and CDR2 are LNHNV and YYDKDF. Points the paper makes about the study in general: Because no day 14 peak-response samples were available, the repertoires could be characterized only after the peak T cell response. Nearly half of unique spike-specific TCRs reportedly recognized epitopes outside regions mutated in the B.1.351 and B.1.1.7 variants. A significant rise in spike-specific TCR breadth and depth was observed after two AZD1222 doses relative to day 0 and relative to MenACWY recipients. In the small 56-69-year group, the increase in depth fell short of significance, most likely because of low power. CD4 TCRs associated with the vaccine covered the entire spike protein, and the dominant responses were in regions 160-218 and 743-854. Conclusions about previously exposed vaccinees are limited, since just six or seven AZD1222 recipients were seropositive for SARS-CoV-2 at baseline. Participants were mostly white British, with more females than males. The authors suggested clonal diversity may have been underestimated.

The time point label here, explained by the study, means: baseline before first vaccination. Vaccinee samples were obtained from the UK trials COV001 and COV002, which included a single-blind randomized controlled phase 2/3 trial of AZD1222 (ChAdOx1 nCoV-19) in healthy adults. For TCRbeta chain sequencing, PBMC samples were collected from trial participants at day 0 and at day 28 after the second dose. Worth noting for this clone: This clone's antigen is unknown. Within one base of it there is no much larger clone, and no base qualities were kept.

This sequence was found in an adult in good health. The sequences come from peripheral blood, collected on day 0 of AZD1222 vaccination. This chain joins TRBV15 to TRBJ1-4, with no D gene named confidently. For the CDR3, the sequence is CATSRADEKLFF. The DNA reads TGTGCCACCAGCAGAGCGGATGAAAAACTGTTTTTT.